The T cell receptor (beta chain) under discussion was sequenced for a study of shared clonotypes between healthy human individuals. Points from the study as a whole: In several donors, 4.5% to 5.5% of naive CD4 clonotypes appeared in common. The study drew on few donors, limiting represented genetic and exposure-history diversity. As a rule, naive subsets had a larger estimated richness than memory subsets.

CDR3 length: 15 residues. Germline V gene lookup returns CDR1 LNHNV and CDR2 YYDKDF (reference sequence). V was cut by 0 bases and J by 8 bases, with 13 bases left in between. Libraries were prepared by immunoSEQ multiplex PCR; TCRdb keeps only in-frame clonotypes and omits some of them. The profile covers a few million clones, with about 93% appearing a single time and around 1.7% taken by the ten largest. Selected positively for CCR7 and CD45RO-negative, naive CD8 cells excluded terminally differentiated effector memory CD45RA+ cells. The donors, all of them Caucasian adults, lived in Nashville, Tennessee. Notes on this clone: What it binds is not known.

The specimen sequenced was naive CD8+ T cells from PBMCs. The rearrangement uses TRBV15 and TRBJ1-4, with D unresolved. This TCR was sampled from a man aged 18 to 35 in good health. Some clones in this sample may be carry-over from other donors' samples. DNA for the CDR3: TGTGCCACCAGCAGAGATAGAAGAGAGGACGAAAAACTGTTTTTT. It encodes CATSRDRREDEKLFF.